The text below deals with one TCR beta chain. Its antigen is undetermined. The sample comes from a study of cytomegalovirus exposure and HLA in healthy donors. PCR was performed using 60 Vbeta and 13 Jbeta primers. Some clones are missing from TCRdb's copy, which holds only in-frame ones; the method was immunoSEQ multiplex PCR. The profile covers about 190,000 clones, with about 81% appearing a single time and more than 1.5% taken by the ten largest. The germline V gene has CDR1 MDHEN and CDR2 SYDVKM. The CDR3 runs to 13 residues. With 7 bases removed from V and 2 bases from J, the gap between germline ends came to 11 bases. Whole-study findings and limits: Because they were indistinguishable, some V segments, including TRBV6-2 and TRBV6-3, were excluded.

The receptor's source is a man between 18 and 29 years old in good health and CMV-seronegative. This chain uses TRBV28 with TRBJ1-1; D is unresolved. Sequencing used PBMCs. CDR3 in DNA: TGTGCCAGCACCACCGGGATAAACACTGAAGCTTTCTTT. Its protein is CASTTGINTEAFF.